This T cell receptor (beta chain) emerged from a study of blood T cell repertoires in COVID-19 (dated by TCRdb to 2020 to 2021). In the study overall: Collaborator samples came from the United States, Italy and Spain and covered acute and convalescent phases of COVID-19. The prospective study material was composed of cDNA or gDNA derived from T cells, B-cell-depleted T cells, or PBMCs. The dataset comprised deeply sampled blood TCRbeta repertoires from subjects exposed to, actively infected with, or recovered from COVID-19. The repertoires were made available in a free public database intended to serve as a resource for research on the immune response to SARS-CoV-2. The samples were drawn from two sources: the first 160 participants of the ongoing ImmuneRACE study, and 1,000 to 1,500 subjects contributed by 6 global collaborators. The sample metadata nearly always contained a de-identified subject ID, COVID-19 status, age in years and sex. Where available, HLA class I and class II types were taken from metadata supplied by the sample provider and were not determined by assay-based typing. On the study overall, not on this receptor specifically: How much clinical and demographic metadata was included differed by source and by participant, and the metadata was provided uncurated.

TCRbeta CDR3 regions were amplified from genomic DNA by means of the immunoSEQ Assay, a bias-controlled multiplex PCR. In the paper's pipeline: The number of nucleated cells in each sample was estimated by amplification of reference gene primers within the assay. To quantify the absolute abundance of each unique TCRbeta CDR3 rearrangement, sequence reads were collapsed and filtered. Productive Simpson clonality was computed per sample as the square root of Simpson's diversity index over productive rearrangements. TCRdb stores this immuneACCESS table with in-frame sequences only. Part of the clones is absent; in the studies checked, under half of the shortfall reflects unresolved V genes, and no reason is known for the rest. V, J and clone size reflect that table, while D and trimming were determined from the DNA. The sample data list approximately 68,000 clones, and roughly 88% of these were observed just once. Less than 3% of the sample is in the top ten clones.

For this clone: What this receptor recognizes is not known. No much larger clone exists at a distance of one base, and base qualities are not known.

Its CDR3 holds 11 amino acids, cysteine through phenylalanine. Just CDR3 DNA is preserved here, 33 bases in frame from base 1. Based on the germline V gene (reference sequence), the CDR1 and CDR2 sequences are WNHNN and SYGVQD. Relative to germline, V is 5 bases shorter and J is 11 bases shorter, with 12 bases between their ends. Whole blood was collected in K2EDTA tubes by collaborating institutions according to the institutions' own protocols. For TCRbeta analysis, collaborators shipped samples in one of three forms: frozen whole blood, isolated PBMCs, or DNA extracted from either of those sample types.

Source material: peripheral blood. The rearranged segments are TRBV10-1 and TRBJ1-1; the D gene is possibly TRBD1, with 5 bases matching. The TCR was taken from a man in his 70s with active or convalescent COVID-19. The CDR3 region has the sequence CASSSGTQAFF. The bases read TGCGCCAGCAGTTCTGGGACTCAGGCTTTCTTT.